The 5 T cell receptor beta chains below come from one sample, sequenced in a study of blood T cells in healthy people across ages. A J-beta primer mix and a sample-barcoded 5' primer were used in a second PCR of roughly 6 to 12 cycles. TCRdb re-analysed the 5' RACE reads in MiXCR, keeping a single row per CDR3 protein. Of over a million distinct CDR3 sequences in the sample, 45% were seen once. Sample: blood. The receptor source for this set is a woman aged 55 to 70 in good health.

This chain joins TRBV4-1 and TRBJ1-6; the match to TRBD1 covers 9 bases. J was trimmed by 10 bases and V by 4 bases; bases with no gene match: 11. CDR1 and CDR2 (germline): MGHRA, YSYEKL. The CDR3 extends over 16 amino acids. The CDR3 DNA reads TGCGCCAGCAGCCCAGAAAGGACAGGGGCAGGATCACCCCTCCACTTT. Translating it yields CASSPERTGAGSPLHF.

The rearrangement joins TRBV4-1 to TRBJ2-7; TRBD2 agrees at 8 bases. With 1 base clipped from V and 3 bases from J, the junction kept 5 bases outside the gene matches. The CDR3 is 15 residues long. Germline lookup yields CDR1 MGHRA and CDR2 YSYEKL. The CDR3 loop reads CASSQAGLADYEQYF. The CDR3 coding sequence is TGCGCCAGCAGCCAAGCTGGACTAGCAGACTACGAGCAGTACTTC.

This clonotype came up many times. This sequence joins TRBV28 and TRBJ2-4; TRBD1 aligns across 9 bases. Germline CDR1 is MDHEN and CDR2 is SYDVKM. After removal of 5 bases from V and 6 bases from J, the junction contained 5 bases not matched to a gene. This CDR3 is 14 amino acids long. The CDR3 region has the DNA TGTGCCAGCAGTGGGACAGGGAGGGGAAACATTCAGTACTTC. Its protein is CASSGTGRGNIQYF.

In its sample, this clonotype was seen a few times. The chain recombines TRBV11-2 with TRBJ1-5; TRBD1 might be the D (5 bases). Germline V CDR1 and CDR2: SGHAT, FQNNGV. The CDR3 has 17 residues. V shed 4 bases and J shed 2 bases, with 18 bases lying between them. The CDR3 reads CASSSVTGGVGNQPQHF. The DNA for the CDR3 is TGTGCCAGCAGCTCGGTGACTGGAGGGGTCGGCAATCAGCCCCAGCATTTT.

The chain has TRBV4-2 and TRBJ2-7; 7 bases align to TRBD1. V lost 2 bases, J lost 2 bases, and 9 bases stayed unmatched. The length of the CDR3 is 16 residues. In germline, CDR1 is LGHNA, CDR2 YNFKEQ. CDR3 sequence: CASSQNVRQGAYEQYF. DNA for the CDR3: TGTGCCAGCAGCCAAAACGTACGACAGGGCGCCTACGAGCAGTACTTC.